The 20 T cell receptor beta chains presented below share a single source sample, sequenced in a study of shared clonotypes between healthy human individuals. This table comes from immunoSEQ multiplex PCR, and its TCRdb copy is limited to in-frame clones, with some not included. The sample lists about a million clones, approximately 75% seen once, with about 0.89% in the top ten. The specimen sequenced was memory CD4+ T cells from PBMCs. Regarding subset: CD45RA-negative fraction. These receptors were collected from a young man in good health. Some clones in this sample may be carry-over from other donors' samples.

The genes are TRBV5-4 and TRBJ1-1; 9 nucleotides match TRBD1. This CDR3 has 19 amino acids. CDR1 is SGHNT, CDR2 YYREEE, per germline (reference sequence). With V trimmed by 3 bases and J by 1 base, 16 bases remained unmatched. The CDR3 coding sequence is TGTGCCAGCAGCTCTTCCCCCTACAGGGGGCGGTTGGGGAACACTGAAGCTTTCTTT. Protein sequence: CASSSSPYRGRLGNTEAFF.

The V call is TRBV5-6, the J call TRBJ2-5; 9 bases agree with TRBD1. CDR1 is SGHDT, CDR2 YYEEEE, per germline. The V segment lost 5 bases and the J segment 1 base; nucleotides outside the gene matches: 9. This CDR3 is built from 16 residues. As DNA, the CDR3 is TGTGCCAGCAGTTCTACAGGGGGCGGGATCCAAGAGACCCAGTACTTC. Protein sequence: CASSSTGGGIQETQYF.

The rearrangement joins TRBV7-9 to TRBJ1-1, with a weak D call TRBD1 (5 bases). Germline CDR1 reads SEHNR; CDR2 reads FQNEAQ (reference sequence). The CDR3 totals 14 residues. Trimming removed 3 bases from V and 1 base from J, with 9 bases in between. DNA of the CDR3: TGTGCCAGCAGCTTCGGGGCCGGGAACACTGAAGCTTTCTTT. This translates into CASSFGAGNTEAFF.

V and J are TRBV7-9 and TRBJ1-1, with 7 positions matching TRBD1. Germline V gene data show CDR1 as SEHNR and CDR2 as FQNEAQ (reference sequence). V was clipped by 3 bases and J by 1 base; unmatched bases: 5. The CDR3 spans 15 residues. This chain's CDR3 is CASSFRQGKNTEAFF. CDR3 DNA: TGTGCCAGCAGCTTTCGACAGGGCAAGAACACTGAAGCTTTCTTT. Based on the CDR3 plus reference TRBV7-9 and TRBJ1-1, the full variable domain is DTGVSQNPRHKITKRGQNVTFRCDPISEHNRLYWYRQTLGQGPEFLTYFQNEAQLEKSRLLSDRFSAERPKGSFSTLEIQRTEQGDSAMYLCASSFRQGKNTEAFFGQGTRLTVV.

DNA for the CDR3: TGTGCCTGGAGTGTAGGAAGGGATGAGCAGTTCTTC. Protein product: CAWSVGRDEQFF. The V and J genes are TRBV30 and TRBJ2-1; D is unresolved. The length of the CDR3 is 12 residues. Germline values: CDR1 GTSNPN, CDR2 SVGIG (reference sequence). The V gene lost 0 bases and the J gene lost 8 bases, with 8 bases spanning the gap. The whole variable domain, remainder taken from reference TRBV30 and TRBJ2-1, is SQTIHQWPATLVQPVGSPLSLECTVEGTSNPNLYWYRQAAGRGLQLLFYSVGIGQISSEVPQNLSASRPQDRQFILSSKKLLLSDSGFYLCAWSVGRDEQFFGPGTRLTVL.

The V gene is TRBV28, the J gene TRBJ2-2; either TRBD1 or TRBD2 may fit D (5 bases each). Trimming stripped 5 bases from V and 3 bases from J, with 10 bases between. Germline V gene sequence: CDR1 MDHEN, CDR2 SYDVKM. This CDR3 is 14 amino acids long. The CDR3 here is CASSMMGDTGELFF. The CDR3 DNA reads as TGTGCCAGCAGTATGATGGGGGACACCGGGGAGCTGTTTTTT.

V is TRBV15 and J is TRBJ2-2; D call uncertain. CDR3 length equals 16 residues. The germline gives CDR1 LNHNV, CDR2 YYDKDF (reference sequence). V gave up 1 base and J gave up 0 bases, with 9 bases separating them. The DNA of the CDR3 is TGTGCCACCAGCAGAGTGGGCTACTCGAACACCGGGGAGCTGTTTTTT. The encoded protein is CATSRVGYSNTGELFF.

This chain connects TRBV2 to TRBJ2-5; D remains ambiguous. V was trimmed by 7 bases and J by 5 bases, leaving 14 bases between them. From germline, CDR1 is SNHLY and CDR2 FYNNEI. The CDR3 is 13 amino acids. The CDR3 is CASKSIRLETQYF. CDR3 DNA: TGTGCCAGCAAAAGTATTCGTCTGGAGACCCAGTACTTC.

The chain links TRBV29-1 to TRBJ1-1; possible D gene TRBD1, 6 bases. The CDR3 runs to 13 residues. Between the trimmed V and J ends, which lost 5 bases and 1 base, there was a span of 11 bases. The germline gives CDR1 SQVTM, CDR2 ANQGSEA. CDR3 protein: CSVHRQANTEAFF. The CDR3, as DNA: TGCAGCGTTCATAGACAGGCGAACACTGAAGCTTTCTTT.

The chain is built from TRBV7-2 and TRBJ2-7; TRBD1 is a possible D gene (6 bases). V gave up 3 bases and J gave up 2 bases, with 14 bases separating them. The CDR3 is made up of 15 amino acids. The germline V gene has CDR1 SGHTA and CDR2 FQGNSA. In DNA, the CDR3 is TGTGCCAGCAGCTTTGATGGGCAGGGGCCCTACGAGCAGTACTTC. Its protein product is CASSFDGQGPYEQYF.

The chain carries TRBV28 and TRBJ2-5; 13 bases map to TRBD2. In germline, CDR1 is MDHEN, CDR2 SYDVKM. CDR3 size: 15 residues. The V and J ends lost 3 bases and 5 bases, in that order; junction bases with no gene match: 3. The CDR3 reads CASSLTSGGRETQYF. Written as DNA, the CDR3 is TGTGCCAGCAGTTTGACTAGCGGGGGGCGGGAGACCCAGTACTTC.

The V and J genes are TRBV15 and TRBJ1-5; D is unclear. Germline CDR1 LNHNV, CDR2 YYDKDF (reference sequence). V shed 6 bases and J shed 3 bases, with 9 bases lying between them. The CDR3 totals 13 residues. CDR3 sequence (DNA): TGTGCCACCAGTAAGTCAGTCAATCAGCCCCAGCATTTT. It is translated as CATSKSVNQPQHF.

V usage is TRBV7-2 and J usage is TRBJ2-7; D is uncertain. V was shortened by 4 bases and J by 2 bases, with 6 bases between the two germline ends. The CDR3 extends over 12 amino acids. CDR1 is SGHTA, CDR2 FQGNSA, per germline. CDR3 nucleotide sequence: TGTGCCAGCAGCTCTACAGCCTACGAGCAGTACTTC. Its protein product is CASSSTAYEQYF.

The rearrangement joins TRBV6-1 to TRBJ2-6; 9 nucleotides align to TRBD1. Germline assignment: CDR1 MNHNS and CDR2 SASEGT. CDR3 length: 16 amino acids. V shed 4 bases, J shed 4 bases, and the junction held 5 bases outside the gene matches. The CDR3 spells CASSGGQGTGANVLTF. The DNA for the CDR3 is TGTGCCAGCAGTGGGGGACAGGGAACAGGGGCCAACGTCCTGACTTTC.

This clone has just one count. V and J are TRBV5-4 and TRBJ2-1, with D possibly called TRBD1 or TRBD2 (7 bases each). Germline V gene data show CDR1 as SGHNT and CDR2 as YYREEE (reference sequence). The CDR3 has 15 amino acids. V lost 5 bases, J lost 3 bases, and 15 bases lay in between. The CDR3 protein is CASRTQGGGYNEQFF. The CDR3 coding sequence is TGTGCCAGCAGGACCCAGGGGGGGGGCTACAATGAGCAGTTCTTC.

This clone was detected a few times. The chain couples TRBV29-1 to TRBJ1-1; D is undetermined. This CDR3 comprises 14 residues. Looked up from germline, CDR1 is SQVTM and CDR2 is ANQGSEA. V was trimmed by 2 bases and J by 0 bases, leaving 10 bases between them. The CDR3, as DNA: TGCAGCGTTGAAAACAGATTGATGAACACTGAAGCTTTCTTT. Protein sequence: CSVENRLMNTEAFF.

CDR3: CASSPALAGVLNRDEQFF. In DNA form, the CDR3 reads TGTGCCAGCAGCCCGGCACTAGCGGGAGTACTTAATAGAGATGAGCAGTTCTTC. The chain uses TRBV5-6 and TRBJ2-1; 11 nucleotides line up with TRBD2. From germline, CDR1 is SGHDT and CDR2 YYEEEE. The CDR3 has 18 residues. J was trimmed by 8 bases and V by 4 bases; bases with no gene match: 17.

This sequence joins TRBV11-2 and TRBJ2-7, with no clear D. Trimming took off 5 bases at V and 3 bases at J, with 5 bases between the two ends. CDR1 is SGHAT, CDR2 FQNNGV, per germline. The CDR3 covers 11 residues. CDR3 nucleotide sequence: TGTGCCAGCAGCCCCCTCTACGAGCAGTACTTC. Its protein is CASSPLYEQYF.

The J gene is TRBJ2-1, the V gene TRBV5-4; unclear D gene. This CDR3 comprises 14 residues. Germline V gene data show CDR1 as SGHNT and CDR2 as YYREEE (reference sequence). Between the trimmed V and J ends, which lost 4 bases and 4 bases, there was a span of 12 bases. The CDR3 DNA follows: TGTGCCAGCAGCGCGGCCGGCGGATACAATGAGCAGTTCTTC. Residues: CASSAAGGYNEQFF.

The genes are TRBV4-1 and TRBJ2-6; TRBD2 matches 7 bases. The CDR3 covers 16 residues. V shed 5 bases, J shed 4 bases, and the junction held 8 bases outside the gene matches. Germline-derived CDR1 and CDR2 are MGHRA and YSYEKL. CDR3 loop: CASSGGLEFGANVLTF. CDR3 sequence (DNA): TGCGCCAGCAGCGGAGGACTAGAATTCGGGGCCAACGTCCTGACTTTC.